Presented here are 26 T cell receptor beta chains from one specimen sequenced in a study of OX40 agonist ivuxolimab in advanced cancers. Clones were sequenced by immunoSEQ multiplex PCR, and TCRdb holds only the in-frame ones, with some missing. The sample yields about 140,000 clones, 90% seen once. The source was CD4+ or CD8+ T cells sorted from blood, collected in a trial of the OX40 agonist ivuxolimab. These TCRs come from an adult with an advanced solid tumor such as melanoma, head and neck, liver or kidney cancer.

The CDR3 DNA follows: TGTGCCAGTAGTATAACCCCGGGGGGGAACCAAGAGACCCAGTACTTC. Its protein product is CASSITPGGNQETQYF. This chain joins TRBV19 and TRBJ2-5, with 8 bases matching TRBD2. The germline V gene encodes CDR1 LNHDA and CDR2 SQIVND (reference sequence). The CDR3 consists of 16 residues. The J segment lost 0 bases and the V segment lost 2 bases, leaving 5 bases of the junction unmatched.

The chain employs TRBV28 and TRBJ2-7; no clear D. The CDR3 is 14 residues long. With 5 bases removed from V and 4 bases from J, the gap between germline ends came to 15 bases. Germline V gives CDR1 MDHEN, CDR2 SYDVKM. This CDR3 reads CASSPGVGGYEQYF. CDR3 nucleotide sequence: TGTGCCAGCAGTCCCGGCGTAGGTGGGTACGAGCAGTACTTC. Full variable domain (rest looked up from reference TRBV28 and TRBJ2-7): DVKVTQSSRYLVKRTGEKVFLECVQDMDHENMFWYRQDPGLGLRLIYFSYDVKMKEKGDIPEGYSVSREKKERFSLILESASTNQTSMYLCASSPGVGGYEQYFGPGTRLTVT.

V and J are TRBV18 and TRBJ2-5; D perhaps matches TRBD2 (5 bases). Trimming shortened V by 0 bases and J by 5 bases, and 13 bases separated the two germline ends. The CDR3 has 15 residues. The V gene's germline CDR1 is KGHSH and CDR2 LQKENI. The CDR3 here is CASSPPGGITETQYF. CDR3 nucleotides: TGTGCCAGCTCACCACCTGGAGGCATTACGGAGACCCAGTACTTC.

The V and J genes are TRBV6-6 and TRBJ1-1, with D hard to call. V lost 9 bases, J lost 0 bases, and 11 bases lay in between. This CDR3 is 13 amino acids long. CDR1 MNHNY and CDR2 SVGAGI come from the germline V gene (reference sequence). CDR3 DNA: TGTGCCAGTTTGACGGGCCTGAACACTGAAGCTTTCTTT. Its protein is CASLTGLNTEAFF.

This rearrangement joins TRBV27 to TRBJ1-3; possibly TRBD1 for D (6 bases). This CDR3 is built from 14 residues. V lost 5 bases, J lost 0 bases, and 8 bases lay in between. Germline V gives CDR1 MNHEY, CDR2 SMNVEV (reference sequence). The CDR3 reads CASSARGSGNTIYF. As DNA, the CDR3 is TGTGCCAGCAGTGCCAGGGGCTCTGGAAACACCATATATTTT.

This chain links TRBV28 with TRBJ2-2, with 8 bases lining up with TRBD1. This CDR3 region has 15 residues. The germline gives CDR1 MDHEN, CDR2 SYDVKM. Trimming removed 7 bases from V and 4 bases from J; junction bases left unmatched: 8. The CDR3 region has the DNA TGTGCCAGCACCGCAGGGGGCGCAGGCACCGGGGAGCTGTTTTTT. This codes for CASTAGGAGTGELFF.

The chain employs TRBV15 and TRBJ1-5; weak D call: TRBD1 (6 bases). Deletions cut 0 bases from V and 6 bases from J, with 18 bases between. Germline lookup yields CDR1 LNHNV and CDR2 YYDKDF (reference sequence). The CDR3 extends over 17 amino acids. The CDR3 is CATSREKVMKGGQPQHF. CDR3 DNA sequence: TGTGCCACCAGCAGAGAAAAAGTAATGAAAGGGGGTCAGCCCCAGCATTTT.

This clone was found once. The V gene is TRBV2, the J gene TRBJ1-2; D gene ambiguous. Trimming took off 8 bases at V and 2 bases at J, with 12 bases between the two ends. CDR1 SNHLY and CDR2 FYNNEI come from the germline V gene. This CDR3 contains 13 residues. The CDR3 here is CASGIGSNYGYTF. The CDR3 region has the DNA TGTGCCAGCGGGATAGGCTCAAACTATGGCTACACCTTC.

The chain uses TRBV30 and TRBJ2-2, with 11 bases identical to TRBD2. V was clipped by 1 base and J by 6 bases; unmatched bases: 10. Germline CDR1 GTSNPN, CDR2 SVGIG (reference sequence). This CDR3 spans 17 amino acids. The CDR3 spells CAWSEIRLAGGSGELFF. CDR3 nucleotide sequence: TGTGCCTGGAGTGAGATTCGGCTAGCGGGAGGTTCCGGGGAGCTGTTTTTT.

The CDR3 DNA sequence: TGCGCCAGCAGCTCCCTGACTAGCGGGTACGAGCAGTACTTC. Residues: CASSSLTSGYEQYF. The chain has TRBV5-1 and TRBJ2-7; TRBD2 agrees at 10 bases. The CDR3 has 14 amino acids. The germline V gene encodes CDR1 SGHRS and CDR2 YFSETQ. The ends lost 3 bases at V and 4 bases at J; junction bases unmatched: 4.

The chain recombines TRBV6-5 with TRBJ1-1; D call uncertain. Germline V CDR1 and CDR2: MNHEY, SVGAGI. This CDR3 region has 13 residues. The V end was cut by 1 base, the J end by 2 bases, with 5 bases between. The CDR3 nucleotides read TGTGCCAGCAGTTACTTGGGAAACACTGAAGCTTTCTTT. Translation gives CASSYLGNTEAFF.

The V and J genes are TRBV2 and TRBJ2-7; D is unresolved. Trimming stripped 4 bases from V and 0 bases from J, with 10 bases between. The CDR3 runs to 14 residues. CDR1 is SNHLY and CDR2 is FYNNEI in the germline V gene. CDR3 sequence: CASSGHQSSYEQYF. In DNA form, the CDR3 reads TGTGCCAGCAGTGGACACCAGAGCTCCTACGAGCAGTACTTC.

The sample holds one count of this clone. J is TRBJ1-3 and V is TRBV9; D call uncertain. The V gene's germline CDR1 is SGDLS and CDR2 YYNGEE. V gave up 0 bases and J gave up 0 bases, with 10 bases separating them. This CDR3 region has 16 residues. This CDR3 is CASSVAAQSSGNTIYF. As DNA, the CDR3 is TGTGCCAGCAGCGTAGCGGCCCAGAGCTCTGGAAACACCATATATTTT.

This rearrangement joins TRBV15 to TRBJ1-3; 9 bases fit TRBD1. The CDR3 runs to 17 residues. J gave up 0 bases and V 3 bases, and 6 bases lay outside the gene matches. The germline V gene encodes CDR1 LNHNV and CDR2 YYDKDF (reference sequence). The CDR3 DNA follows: TGTGCCACCAGCAGGAAGACAGGGGGGCTCTCTGGAAACACCATATATTTT. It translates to CATSRKTGGLSGNTIYF.

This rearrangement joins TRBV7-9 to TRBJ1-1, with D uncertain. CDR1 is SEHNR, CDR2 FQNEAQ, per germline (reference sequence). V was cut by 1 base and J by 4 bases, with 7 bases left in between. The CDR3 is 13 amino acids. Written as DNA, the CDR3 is TGTGCCAGCAGCTTAGGGGCGGGCACTGAAGCTTTCTTT. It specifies CASSLGAGTEAFF.

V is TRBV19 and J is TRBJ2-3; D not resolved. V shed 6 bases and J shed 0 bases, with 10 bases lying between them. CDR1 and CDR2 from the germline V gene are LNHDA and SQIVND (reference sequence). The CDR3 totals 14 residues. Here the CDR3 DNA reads TGTGCCAGTAGGACAAGGACGAGCACAGATACGCAGTATTTT. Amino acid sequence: CASRTRTSTDTQYF.

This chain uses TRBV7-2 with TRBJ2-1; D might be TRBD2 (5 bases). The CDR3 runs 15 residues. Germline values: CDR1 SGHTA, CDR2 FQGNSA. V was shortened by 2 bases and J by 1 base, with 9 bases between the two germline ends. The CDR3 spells CASSLTRESYNEQFF. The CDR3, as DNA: TGTGCCAGCAGCTTAACCCGGGAATCCTACAATGAGCAGTTCTTC.

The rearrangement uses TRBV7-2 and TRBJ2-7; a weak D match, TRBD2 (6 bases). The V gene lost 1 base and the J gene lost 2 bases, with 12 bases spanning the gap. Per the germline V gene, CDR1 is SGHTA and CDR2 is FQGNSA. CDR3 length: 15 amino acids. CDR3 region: CASSLVNSGPYEQYF. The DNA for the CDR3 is TGTGCCAGCAGCTTAGTTAATAGCGGTCCCTACGAGCAGTACTTC.

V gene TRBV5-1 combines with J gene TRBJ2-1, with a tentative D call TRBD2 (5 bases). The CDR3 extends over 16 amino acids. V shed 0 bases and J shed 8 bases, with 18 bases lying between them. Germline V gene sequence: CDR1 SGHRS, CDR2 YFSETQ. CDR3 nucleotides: TGCGCCAGCAGCTTGGCCTCCAGCGAGGGCCCCCATGAGCAGTTCTTC. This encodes CASSLASSEGPHEQFF.

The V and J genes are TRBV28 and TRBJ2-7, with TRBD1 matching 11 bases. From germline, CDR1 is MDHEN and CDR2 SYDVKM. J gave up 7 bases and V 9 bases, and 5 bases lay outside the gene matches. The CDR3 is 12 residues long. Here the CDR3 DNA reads TGTGCCAGTCGGACAGGGGGCGTAGAGCAGTACTTC. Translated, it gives CASRTGGVEQYF.

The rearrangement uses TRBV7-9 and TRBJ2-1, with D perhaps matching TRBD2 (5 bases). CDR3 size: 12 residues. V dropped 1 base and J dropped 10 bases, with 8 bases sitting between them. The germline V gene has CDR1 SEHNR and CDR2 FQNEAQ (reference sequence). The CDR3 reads CASSLGEWEQFF. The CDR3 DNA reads TGTGCCAGCAGCTTAGGGGAGTGGGAGCAGTTCTTC. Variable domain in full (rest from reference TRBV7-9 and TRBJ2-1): DTGVSQNPRHKITKRGQNVTFRCDPISEHNRLYWYRQTLGQGPEFLTYFQNEAQLEKSRLLSDRFSAERPKGSFSTLEIQRTEQGDSAMYLCASSLGEWEQFFGPGTRLTVL.

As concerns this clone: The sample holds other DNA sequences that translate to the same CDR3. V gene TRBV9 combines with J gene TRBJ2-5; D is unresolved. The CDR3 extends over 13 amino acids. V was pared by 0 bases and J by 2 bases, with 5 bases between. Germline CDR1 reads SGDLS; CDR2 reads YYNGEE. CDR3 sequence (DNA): TGTGCCAGCAGCGTAGGTCAACAAGAGACCCAGTACTTC. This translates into CASSVGQQETQYF. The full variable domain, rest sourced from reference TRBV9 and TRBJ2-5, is DSGVTQTPKHLITATGQRVTLRCSPRSGDLSVYWYQQSLDQGLQFLIQYYNGEERAKGNILERFSAQQFPDLHSELNLSSLELGDSALYFCASSVGQQETQYFGPGTRLLVL.

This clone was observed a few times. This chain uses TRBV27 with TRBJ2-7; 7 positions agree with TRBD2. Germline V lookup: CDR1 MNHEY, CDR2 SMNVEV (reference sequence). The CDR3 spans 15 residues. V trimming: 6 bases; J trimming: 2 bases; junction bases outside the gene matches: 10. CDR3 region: CASRQRGLRAYEQYF. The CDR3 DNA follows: TGTGCCAGCAGGCAGCGGGGCCTGAGGGCCTACGAGCAGTACTTC.

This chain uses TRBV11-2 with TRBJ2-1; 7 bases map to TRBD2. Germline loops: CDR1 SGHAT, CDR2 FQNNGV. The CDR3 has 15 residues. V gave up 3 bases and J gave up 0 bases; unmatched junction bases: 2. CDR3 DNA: TGTGCCAGCAGCTTTGGGGGGGGCTCCTACAATGAGCAGTTCTTC. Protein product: CASSFGGGSYNEQFF.

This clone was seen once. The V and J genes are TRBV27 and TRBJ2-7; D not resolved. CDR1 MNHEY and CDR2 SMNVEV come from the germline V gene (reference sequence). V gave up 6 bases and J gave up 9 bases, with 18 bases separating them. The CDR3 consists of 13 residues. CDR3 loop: CASRPFFGLRQYF. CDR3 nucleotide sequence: TGTGCCAGCAGACCATTTTTTGGGCTCCGGCAGTACTTC.

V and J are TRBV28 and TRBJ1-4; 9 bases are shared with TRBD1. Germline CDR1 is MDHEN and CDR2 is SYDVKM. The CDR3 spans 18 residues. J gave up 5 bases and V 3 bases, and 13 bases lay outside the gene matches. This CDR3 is CASSLAGQGVYKNEKLFF. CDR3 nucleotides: TGTGCCAGCAGTTTGGCGGGACAGGGCGTCTACAAAAATGAAAAACTGTTTTTT.